The source of this TCR beta chain is a study of cytomegalovirus exposure and HLA in healthy donors (dated by TCRdb to about 2017). Some background on the complete study: According to a later analysis, one platform produced both the roughly 130 validation repertoires and the 730 or so repertoires of the first cohort. Along with the approximately 670-subject first cohort, a separate validation cohort of more than 90 different subjects was used. The study was designed to test whether signatures of past pathogen exposure could be identified by cataloging public T cell receptors. High-throughput TCR immunosequencing, statistical association of individual TCRs with disease status, and machine learning were combined to predict cytomegalovirus infection status. The paper as a whole reports these results and caveats: A later analysis had no HLA typing for the validation cohort, so co-occurrence there was scored across all 120 repertoires. The authors suggested that the approach could potentially be extended to other disease states and immunological phenotypes. The classifier was reported to diagnose cytomegalovirus status with high specificity and sensitivity in both the original cohort and the validation cohort. Subsequent analysis determined that TCRs grouped into clusters in the first cohort also showed a tendency toward co-occurrence across the roughly 110 validation repertoires, and roughly 94% of cluster scores exceeded 0. A few of the identified cytomegalovirus-associated TCR beta chains were confirmed in vitro to be specific for cytomegalovirus antigens. The study gave a list of under 200 TCR beta chains associated with cytomegalovirus. Across donors, most TCR sequences were observed very rarely, whereas some public TCRs were present in many individuals.

Separate from the roughly 650-subject first cohort, the validation cohort of around 130 subjects was the group to which the donors belonged. Spanning cysteine to phenylalanine, the CDR3 consists of 16 amino acids. The only DNA kept is the CDR3, 48 bases in frame from the first base. V is clipped by 2 bases and J by 3 bases, and the sequence between their germline boundaries is 14 bases long. CDR1 and CDR2, per the germline V gene, are KGHSH and LQKENI. Note on this clone: The antigen it binds to is not known. The input lacks base qualities; no much larger clone sits a single base away.

Libraries were constructed by the immunoSEQ multiplex PCR assay. In the original analysis: A statistical classification framework was built to diagnose cytomegalovirus status from the catalog of TCR beta chain sequences. TCRdb provides this immuneACCESS table in a form limited to in-frame rearrangements. Some clones are lacking; in checked studies, under half of them reflect an unresolved V gene, and why the rest are absent is not known. V and J calls and clone size are as listed in that table; D and trimming were resolved from the DNA. The sample contains 100,000 to 150,000 clones, over 90% of them found a single time. The ten largest clones add up to roughly 1.2% of the sample.

The chain links TRBV18 with TRBJ1-3, and TRBD1 may be the D gene, going by 6 matching bases. Material: PBMCs. This clonotype was obtained from a woman in her late teens or twenties in good health and CMV-seronegative. The base sequence is TGTGCCAGCTCACCAGGATTACAGGGTTATGGAAACACCATATATTTT. The resulting protein is CASSPGLQGYGNTIYF.